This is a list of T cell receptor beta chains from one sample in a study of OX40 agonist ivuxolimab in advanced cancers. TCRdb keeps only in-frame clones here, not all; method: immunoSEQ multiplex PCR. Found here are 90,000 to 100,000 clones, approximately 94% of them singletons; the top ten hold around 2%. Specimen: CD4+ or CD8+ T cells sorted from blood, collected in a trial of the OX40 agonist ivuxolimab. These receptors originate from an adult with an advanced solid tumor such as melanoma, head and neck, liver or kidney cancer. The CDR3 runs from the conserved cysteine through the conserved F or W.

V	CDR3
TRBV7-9	CASSLSSYEQYF
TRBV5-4	CASSDAGIQETQYF
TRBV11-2	CASSGSAGGWNEQFF
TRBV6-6	CASSKWGRNTEAFF
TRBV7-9	CASSLGQGLTYEQYF
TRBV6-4	CASSDRVVENTEAFF
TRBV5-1	CASSPWGAGRLDEQYF
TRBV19	CASSGNSGRAPFAEQFF
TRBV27	CASTPTGYGTDTQYF
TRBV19	CASSISPDTHF
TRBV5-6	CASSFRTGNQPQHF
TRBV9	CASSPSLSSYNEQFF
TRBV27	CASSLTGNYGYTF
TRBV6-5	CASSYGAYNEQFF
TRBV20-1	CSARWGDEQFF
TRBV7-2	CASSLPPYTEAFF
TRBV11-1	CASSHLAGGDYEQYF
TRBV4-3	CASSPLGGETGELFF
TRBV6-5	CASSFGTSGGLEQFF
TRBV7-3	CASSLSGTSTDTQYF